Listed below are T cell receptor beta chains from one sample, sequenced in a study of T cells in Graves' hyperthyroidism and ophthalmopathy. TCRdb reprocessed the multiplex PCR reads via MiXCR and lists one record per CDR3 protein. Among 250,000 to 300,000 distinct CDR3 sequences listed, about 15% were seen once. Sequenced: blood. The receptors shown here come from a woman aged 50 to 65 with Graves' hyperthyroidism that later progressed to Graves' ophthalmopathy. CDR3s include the opening cysteine and the closing phenylalanine or tryptophan. The order of the fields is clone size, J gene, V gene, D gene, CDR3 DNA, CDR3 protein. A D gene is named only where the DNA matches it firmly. Clone size is given for some rows only: seen once, a few or many times, or a class if the clone is expanded.

many	TRBJ1-2	TRBV12-3/TRBV12-4	NA	TGTGCCAGCAGTCGACTTGGGACACCGTCCGGCTACACCTTC	CASSRLGTPSGYTF
NA	TRBJ1-5	TRBV5-6	NA	TGTGCCAGCAGCTGGAGGGGCGGCAATCAGCCCCAGCATTTT	CASSWRGGNQPQHF
many	TRBJ2-7	TRBV2	NA	TGTGCCAGCAACGTACCACCAAGTTACGAGCAGTACTTC	CASNVPPSYEQYF
many	TRBJ1-1	TRBV11-2	NA	TGTGCCAGCAGCTTAGAATTGGCCAGGGACACTGAAGCTTTCTTT	CASSLELARDTEAFF
many	TRBJ1-1	TRBV2	NA	TGTGCCAGCAGTGTCCGGGGGAACACTGAAGCTTTCTTT	CASSVRGNTEAFF
few	TRBJ2-3	TRBV2	TRBD2	TGTGCCAGCAGTGAACGACTAGCGGGCACAGATACGCAGTATTTT	CASSERLAGTDTQYF
many	TRBJ2-1	TRBV15	NA	TGTGCCACCAGCAGAGAGGGGAGTAAATACGATGAGCAGTTCTTC	CATSREGSKYDEQFF
many	TRBJ1-1	TRBV6-2/TRBV6-3	NA	TGTGCCAGCAGTTATAGGCGAGGAGCTTTCTTT	CASSYRRGAFF
NA	TRBJ2-2	TRBV18	TRBD2	TGTGCCAGCTCACCATTGGGACTAGCGGGAGGAGGCAACACCGGGGAGCTGTTTTTT	CASSPLGLAGGGNTGELFF
many	TRBJ1-1	TRBV2	NA	TGTGCCAGCAGTGAGGGTATGATGGCTGAAGCTTTCTTT	CASSEGMMAEAFF
many	TRBJ2-1	TRBV28	TRBD2	TGTGCCAGCAGCCCGGGACTAGCGGGAGGGATGTGGGAGTACAATGAGCAGTTCTTC	CASSPGLAGGMWEYNEQFF
many	TRBJ2-1	TRBV7-9	NA	TGTGCCAGCAGCAGAGTCAGGGGCCTCTCCTACAATGAGCAGTTCTTC	CASSRVRGLSYNEQFF
few	TRBJ2-2	TRBV25-1	NA	TGTGCCAGCAGACAGGCACCGAACACCGGGGAGCTGTTTTTT	CASRQAPNTGELFF
once	TRBJ2-1	TRBV28	TRBD1	TGTGCCAGCAAGGGGACAGGGGATAACAATGAGCAGTTCTTC	CASKGTGDNNEQFF
NA	TRBJ1-2	TRBV5-1	NA	TGCGCCAGCAGCCTACAGACGTCAGAGTATGGCTACACCTTC	CASSLQTSEYGYTF
many	TRBJ2-7	TRBV11-2	NA	TGTGCCAGCAGACGGGGACAAATCTACGAGCAGTACTTC	CASRRGQIYEQYF
NA	TRBJ1-6	TRBV11-1	NA	TGTGCCAGCGCCACGGGGGTTTCTAATTCACCCCTCCACTTT	CASATGVSNSPLHF
many	TRBJ1-5	TRBV18	NA	TGTGCCAGCTCCCTGGGACAAACCAATCAGCCCCAGCATTTT	CASSLGQTNQPQHF
many	TRBJ2-7	TRBV5-1	NA	TGCGCCAGCAGCCAGGATCGGTCCGGGACGGGTTCCTACGAGCAGTACTTC	CASSQDRSGTGSYEQYF
few	TRBJ2-7	TRBV9	NA	TGTGCCAGCAGCACCTACGGGACCCCCTTTCATAATTACGAGCAGTACTTC	CASSTYGTPFHNYEQYF
many	TRBJ1-1	TRBV5-1	NA	TGCGCCAGCAGCACGGGTCTCACAGGGACGAACACTGAAGCTTTCTTT	CASSTGLTGTNTEAFF
many	TRBJ2-6	TRBV6-2/TRBV6-3	NA	TGTGCCACCACACGAGACTCTGGGGCCAACGTCCTGACTTTC	CATTRDSGANVLTF
many	TRBJ2-3	TRBV20-1	NA	TGCAGTGCTAGAGATTCGCGGACTACCCACACAGATACGCAGTATTTT	CSARDSRTTHTDTQYF
NA	TRBJ1-5	TRBV20-1	NA	TGCAGTGCTAGTTCGGGGGGCGATCAGCCCCAGCATTTT	CSASSGGDQPQHF
few	TRBJ1-3	TRBV2	NA	TGTGCCAGCAGTGAGGGACACTCTGGAAACACCATATATTTT	CASSEGHSGNTIYF
many	TRBJ2-2	TRBV11-2	NA	TGTGCCAGCAGCGCGGACAGGAACACCGGGGAGCTGTTTTTT	CASSADRNTGELFF
many	TRBJ2-7	TRBV3-1	TRBD1	TGTGCCAGCAGCCGGCACGGACAGGGGGCCCGCTACGAGCAGTACTTC	CASSRHGQGARYEQYF
medium-sized	TRBJ2-1	TRBV20-1	TRBD2	TGCAGTGCTAGACCACTAGCGGGGAACTACAATGAGCAGTTCTTC	CSARPLAGNYNEQFF
many	TRBJ1-2	TRBV6-1	TRBD1	TGTGCCAGCAGTGATCCGGGACAGGGGTACGGCTACACCTTC	CASSDPGQGYGYTF
many	TRBJ2-7	TRBV6-1	NA	TGTGCCAGCAGCCCCTGGGACACCTACGAGCAGTACTTC	CASSPWDTYEQYF
many	TRBJ1-1	TRBV3-1	NA	TGTGCCAGCAGCCACCTGAACACTGAAGCTTTCTTT	CASSHLNTEAFF
many	TRBJ2-7	TRBV3-1	TRBD1	TGTGCCAGCAGCCGAGGACAGGGGTACACCTACGAGCAGTACTTC	CASSRGQGYTYEQYF
few	TRBJ2-6	TRBV24-1	NA	TGTGCCACCGCAGGGTTTGGGGCCAACGTCCTGACTTTC	CATAGFGANVLTF
few	TRBJ1-1	TRBV7-9	NA	TGTGCCAGCAGCTTTTGGGGCATGAACACTGAAGCTTTCTTT	CASSFWGMNTEAFF
NA	TRBJ2-7	TRBV28	NA	TGTGCCAGCAGTTTTTGGGACGGGGACTACGAGCAGTACTTC	CASSFWDGDYEQYF
NA	TRBJ2-7	TRBV4-1	TRBD1	TGCGCCAGCTCGAAGGGGGCACGGGACAGAACCTACGAGCAGTACTTC	CASSKGARDRTYEQYF
many	TRBJ2-1	TRBV11-2	NA	TGTGCCAGCAGTCGTGGGTGGGGGCCTAGCGGTTCTTACAATGAGCAGTTCTTC	CASSRGWGPSGSYNEQFF
many	TRBJ1-2	TRBV5-1	NA	TGCGCCAGCAGCTTGGTAGGGTCGAGCTACACCTTC	CASSLVGSSYTF
once	TRBJ1-1	TRBV19	NA	TGTGCCAGTAGTACCATTCAGGCGAGGAACACTGAAGCTTTCTTT	CASSTIQARNTEAFF
many	TRBJ2-1	TRBV28	TRBD2	TGTGCCAGCAGTTTCGGACTAGCGGGGCTCTCCTACAATGAGCAGTTCTTC	CASSFGLAGLSYNEQFF
few	TRBJ2-7	TRBV15	TRBD2	TGTGCCACCACCCGAGGGGGGACTAGCGGGGGTTACGAGCAGTACTTC	CATTRGGTSGGYEQYF
few	TRBJ2-3	TRBV6-1	NA	TGTGCCAGCAGAATGACTGTCACAGATACGCAGTATTTT	CASRMTVTDTQYF
NA	TRBJ1-3	TRBV13	NA	TGTGCCAGCAGCTTAGACCGGTCGGCTGGAAACACCATATATTTT	CASSLDRSAGNTIYF
many	TRBJ1-5	TRBV20-1	NA	TGCAGTGCTAGGGGGGACACCCATCAGCCCCAGCATTTT	CSARGDTHQPQHF
many	TRBJ2-1	TRBV29-1	NA	TGCAGCGTGAGGACCGTTGTCAATGAGCAGTTCTTC	CSVRTVVNEQFF
many	TRBJ2-3	TRBV10-3	NA	TGTGCCATCAGTGGGACAGCGGCAGATACGCAGTATTTT	CAISGTAADTQYF
many	TRBJ1-3	TRBV12-3/TRBV12-4	TRBD1	TGTGCCAGCAGTATTCGACAGGGCAACGAAAACACCATATATTTT	CASSIRQGNENTIYF
few	TRBJ2-7	TRBV6-1	TRBD2	TGTGCCAGCAGTGAAGCGAGGGCTAGCGGGAGGGTAGAAGAGCAGTACTTC	CASSEARASGRVEEQYF